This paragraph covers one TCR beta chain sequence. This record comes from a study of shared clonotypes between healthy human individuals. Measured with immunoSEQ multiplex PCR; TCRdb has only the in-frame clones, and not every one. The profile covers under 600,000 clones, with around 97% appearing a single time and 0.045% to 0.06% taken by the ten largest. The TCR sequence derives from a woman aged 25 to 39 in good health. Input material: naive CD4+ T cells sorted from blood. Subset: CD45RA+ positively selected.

Here the CDR3 reads CASSGWPGSQDTQYF. Written as DNA, the CDR3 is TGTGCCAGCAGTGGATGGCCGGGATCCCAAGATACGCAGTATTTT. The genes are TRBV6-4 and TRBJ2-3; maybe TRBD2 (5 bases). The V gene's germline CDR1 is MRHNA and CDR2 SNTAGT. Between the trimmed V and J ends, which lost 4 bases and 5 bases, there was a span of 16 bases. The CDR3 contains 15 residues.